This T cell receptor beta chain was sequenced in a study of blood T cell repertoires in COVID-19. On the study more broadly: The United States, Italy and Spain were the sources of the acute and convalescent COVID-19 samples. PBMCs, B-cell-depleted T cells, or T cells provided the cDNA or gDNA that made up the material.

In the source study's methods: Estimated nucleated cell counts came from reference gene primer amplification. Measured with immunoSEQ multiplex PCR; TCRdb has only the in-frame clones, and not every one. The V and J calls and clone size come from that table; D and trimming were worked out from the DNA. The sample has some 190,000 clones, 88% seen once. Sequenced sample: peripheral blood. This TCR derives from a man between 18 and 35 years old with active or convalescent COVID-19.

CDR3 sequence: CASKMVGDNQPQHF. The CDR3 DNA follows: TGTGCCAGCAAGATGGTCGGGGACAATCAGCCCCAGCATTTT. V gene TRBV6-5 combines with J gene TRBJ1-5, with no clear D. Deletions cut 7 bases from V and 3 bases from J, with 13 bases between. The CDR3 consists of 14 residues. Germline V gives CDR1 MNHEY, CDR2 SVGAGI.